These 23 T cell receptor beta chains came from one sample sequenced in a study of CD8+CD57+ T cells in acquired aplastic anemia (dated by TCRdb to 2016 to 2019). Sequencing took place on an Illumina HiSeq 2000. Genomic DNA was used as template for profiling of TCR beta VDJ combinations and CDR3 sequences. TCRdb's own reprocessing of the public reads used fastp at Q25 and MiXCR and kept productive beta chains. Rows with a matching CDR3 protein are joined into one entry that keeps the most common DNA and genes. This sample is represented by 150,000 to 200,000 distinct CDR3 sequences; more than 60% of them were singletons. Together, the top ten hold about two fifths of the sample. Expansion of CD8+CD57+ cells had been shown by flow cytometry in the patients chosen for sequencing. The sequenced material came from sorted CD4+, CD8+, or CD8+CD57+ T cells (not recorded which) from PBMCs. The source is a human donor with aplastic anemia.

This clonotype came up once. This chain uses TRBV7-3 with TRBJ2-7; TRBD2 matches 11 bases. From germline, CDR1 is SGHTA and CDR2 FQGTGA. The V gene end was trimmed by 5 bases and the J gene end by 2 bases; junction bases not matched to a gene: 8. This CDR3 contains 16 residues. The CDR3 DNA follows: TGTGCCAGCAGCCCGACTAGCGGGAAGAATCCCTACGAGCAGTACTTC. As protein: CASSPTSGKNPYEQYF.

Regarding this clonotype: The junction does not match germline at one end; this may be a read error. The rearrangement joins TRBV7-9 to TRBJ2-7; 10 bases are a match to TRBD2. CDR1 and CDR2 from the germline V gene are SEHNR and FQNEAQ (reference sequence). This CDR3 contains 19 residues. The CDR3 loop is CTSSLGWGGLAGAPGEQYF. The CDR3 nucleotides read TGTACCAGCAGCTTAGGGTGGGGTGGGCTAGCGGGAGCTCCAGGCGAGCAGTACTTC.

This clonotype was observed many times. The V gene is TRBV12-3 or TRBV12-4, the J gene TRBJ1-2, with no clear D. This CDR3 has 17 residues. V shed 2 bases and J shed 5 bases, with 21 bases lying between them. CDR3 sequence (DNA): TGTGCCAGCAGTTTATATTCACAGCTGGGAGGAGGGTATGGCTACACCTTC. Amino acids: CASSLYSQLGGGYGYTF.

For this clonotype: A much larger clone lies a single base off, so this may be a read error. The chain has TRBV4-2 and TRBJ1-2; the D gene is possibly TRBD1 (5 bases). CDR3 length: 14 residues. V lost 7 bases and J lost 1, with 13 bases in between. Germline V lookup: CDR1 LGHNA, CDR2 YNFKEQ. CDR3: CASNPGTLNYGYTF. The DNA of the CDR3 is TGTGCCAGCAACCCAGGGACCCTTAACTATGGCTACACCTTC.

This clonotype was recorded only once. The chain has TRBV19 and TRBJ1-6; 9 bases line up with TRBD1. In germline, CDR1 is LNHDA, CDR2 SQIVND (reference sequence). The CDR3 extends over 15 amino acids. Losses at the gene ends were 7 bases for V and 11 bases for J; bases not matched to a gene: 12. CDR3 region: CASTAQDRGSTPLHF. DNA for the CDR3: TGTGCCAGTACTGCCCAGGACAGGGGAAGTACACCCCTCCACTTT.

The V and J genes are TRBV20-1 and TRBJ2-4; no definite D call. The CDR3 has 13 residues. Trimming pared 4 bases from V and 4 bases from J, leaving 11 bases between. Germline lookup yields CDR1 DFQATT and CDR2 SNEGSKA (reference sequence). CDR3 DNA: TGCAGTGCTACCCGACAAGGGAAAAACATTCAGTACTTC. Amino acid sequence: CSATRQGKNIQYF.

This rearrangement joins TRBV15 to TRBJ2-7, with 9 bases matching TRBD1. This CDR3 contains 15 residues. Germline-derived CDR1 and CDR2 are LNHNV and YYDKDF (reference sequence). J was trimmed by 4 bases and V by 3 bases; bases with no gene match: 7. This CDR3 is CATSSSTGGGYEQYF. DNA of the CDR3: TGTGCCACCAGCAGCTCAACAGGGGGCGGGTACGAGCAGTACTTC. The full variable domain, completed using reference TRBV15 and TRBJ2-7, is DAMVIQNPRYQVTQFGKPVTLSCSQTLNHNVMYWYQQKSSQAPKLLFHYYDKDFNNEADTPDNFQSRRPNTSFCFLDIRSPGLGDTAMYLCATSSSTGGGYEQYFGPGTRLTVT.

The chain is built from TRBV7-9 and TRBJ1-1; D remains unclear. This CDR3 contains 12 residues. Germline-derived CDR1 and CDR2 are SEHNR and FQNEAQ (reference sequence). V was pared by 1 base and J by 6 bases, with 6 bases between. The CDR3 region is CASSLDDPEAFF. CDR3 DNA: TGTGCCAGCAGCTTAGACGACCCTGAAGCTTTCTTT.

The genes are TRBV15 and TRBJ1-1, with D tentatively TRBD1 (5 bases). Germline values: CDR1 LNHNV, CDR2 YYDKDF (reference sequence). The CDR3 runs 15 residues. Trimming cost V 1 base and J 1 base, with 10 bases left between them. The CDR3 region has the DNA TGTGCCACCAGCAGAGTTCGGGGCCAGAACACTGAAGCTTTCTTT. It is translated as CATSRVRGQNTEAFF.

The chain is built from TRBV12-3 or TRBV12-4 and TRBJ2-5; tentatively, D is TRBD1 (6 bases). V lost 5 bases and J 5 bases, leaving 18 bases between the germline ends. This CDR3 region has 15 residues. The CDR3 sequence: CASSLWTASGETQYF. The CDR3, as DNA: TGTGCCAGCAGTCTCTGGACAGCCTCGGGGGAGACCCAGTACTTC.

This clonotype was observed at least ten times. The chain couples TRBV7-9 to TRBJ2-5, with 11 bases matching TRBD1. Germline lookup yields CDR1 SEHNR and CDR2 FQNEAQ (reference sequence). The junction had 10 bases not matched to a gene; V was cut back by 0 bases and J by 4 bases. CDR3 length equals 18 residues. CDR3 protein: CASSLARDRGLAGETQYF. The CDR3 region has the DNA TGTGCCAGCAGCTTAGCCAGGGACAGGGGGTTAGCGGGAGAGACCCAGTACTTC.

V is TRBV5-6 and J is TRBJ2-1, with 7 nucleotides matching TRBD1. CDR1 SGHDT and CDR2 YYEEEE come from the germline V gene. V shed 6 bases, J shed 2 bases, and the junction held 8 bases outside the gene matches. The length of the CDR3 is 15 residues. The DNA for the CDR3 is TGTGCCAGCACCCTATTTCAGGGGGCCTACAATGAGCAGTTCTTC. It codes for CASTLFQGAYNEQFF.

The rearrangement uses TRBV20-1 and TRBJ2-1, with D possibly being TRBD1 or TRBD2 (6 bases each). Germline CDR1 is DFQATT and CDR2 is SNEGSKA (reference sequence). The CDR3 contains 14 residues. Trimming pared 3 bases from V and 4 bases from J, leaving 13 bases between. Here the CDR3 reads CSARGGTDYNEQFF. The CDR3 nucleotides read TGCAGTGCTAGGGGGGGCACGGATTACAATGAGCAGTTCTTC.

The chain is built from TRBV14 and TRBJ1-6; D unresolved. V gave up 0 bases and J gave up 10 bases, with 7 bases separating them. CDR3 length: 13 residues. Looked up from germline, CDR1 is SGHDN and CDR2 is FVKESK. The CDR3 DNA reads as TGTGCCAGCAGCCAAGACCTCGGGTCACCCCTCCACTTT. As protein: CASSQDLGSPLHF. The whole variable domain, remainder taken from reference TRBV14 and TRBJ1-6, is EAGVTQFPSHSVIEKGQTVTLRCDPISGHDNLYWYRRVMGKEIKFLLHFVKESKQDESGMPNNRFLAERTGGTYSTLKVQPAELEDSGVYFCASSQDLGSPLHFGNGTRLTVT.

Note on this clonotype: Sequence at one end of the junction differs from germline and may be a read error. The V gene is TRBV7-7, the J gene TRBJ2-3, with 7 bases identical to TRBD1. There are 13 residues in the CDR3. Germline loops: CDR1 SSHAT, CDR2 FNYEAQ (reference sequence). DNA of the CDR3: TGTGCTAGCAGCTTAGGGGGCTCAGATACGCAGTATTTT. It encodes CASSLGGSDTQYF.

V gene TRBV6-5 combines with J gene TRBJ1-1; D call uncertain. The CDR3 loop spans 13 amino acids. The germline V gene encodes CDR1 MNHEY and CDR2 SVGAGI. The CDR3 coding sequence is TGTGCGGTTAGTCCAGGTTTGGACACTGAAGCTTTCTTT. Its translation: CAVSPGLDTEAFF.

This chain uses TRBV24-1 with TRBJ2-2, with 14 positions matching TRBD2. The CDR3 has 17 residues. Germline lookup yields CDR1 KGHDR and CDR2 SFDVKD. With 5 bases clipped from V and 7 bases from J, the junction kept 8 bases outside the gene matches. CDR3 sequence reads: CATSVGLAGGFNGELFF. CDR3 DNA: TGTGCCACCAGTGTCGGACTAGCGGGAGGTTTTAACGGGGAGCTGTTTTTT.

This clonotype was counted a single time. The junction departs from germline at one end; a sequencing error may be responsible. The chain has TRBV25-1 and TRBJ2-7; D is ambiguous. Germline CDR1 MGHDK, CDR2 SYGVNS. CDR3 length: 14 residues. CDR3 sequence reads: CAGSWPTETYEQYF. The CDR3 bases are TGTGCCGGCAGCTGGCCTACGGAGACCTACGAGCAGTACTTC.

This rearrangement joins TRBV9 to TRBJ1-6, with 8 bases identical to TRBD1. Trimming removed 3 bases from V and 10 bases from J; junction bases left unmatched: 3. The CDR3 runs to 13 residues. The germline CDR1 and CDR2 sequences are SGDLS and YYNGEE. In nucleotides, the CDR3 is TGTGCCAGCAGCGGGACAGGGCTGTCACCCCTCCACTTT. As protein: CASSGTGLSPLHF.

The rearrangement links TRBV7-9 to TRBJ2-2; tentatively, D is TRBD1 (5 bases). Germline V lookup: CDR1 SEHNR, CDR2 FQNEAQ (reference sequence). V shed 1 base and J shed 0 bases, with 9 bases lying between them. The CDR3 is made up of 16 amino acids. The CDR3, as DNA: TGTGCCAGCAGCTTAGACAGGATCCCGAACACCGGGGAGCTGTTTTTT. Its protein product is CASSLDRIPNTGELFF.

The DNA for the CDR3 is TGTGCCAGCAGCCCGACAGGGATAAGTGCCTACAATGAGCAGTTCTTC. Its protein is CASSPTGISAYNEQFF. V usage is TRBV7-9 and J usage is TRBJ2-1, with 7 bases that match TRBD1. The CDR3 consists of 16 residues. Trimming cost V 5 bases and J 2 bases; bases outside gene matches: 9. Germline CDR1 and CDR2: SEHNR and FQNEAQ (reference sequence).

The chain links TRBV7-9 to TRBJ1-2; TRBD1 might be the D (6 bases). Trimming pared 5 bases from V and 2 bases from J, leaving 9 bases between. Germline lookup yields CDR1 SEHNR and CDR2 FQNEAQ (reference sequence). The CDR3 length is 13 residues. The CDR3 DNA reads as TGTGCCAGCAGCATAACAGGGAACTATGGCTACACCTTC. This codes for CASSITGNYGYTF.

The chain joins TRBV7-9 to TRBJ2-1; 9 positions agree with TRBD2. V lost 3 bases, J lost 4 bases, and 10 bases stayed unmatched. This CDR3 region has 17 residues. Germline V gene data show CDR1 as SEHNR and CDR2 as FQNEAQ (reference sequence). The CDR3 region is CASSFGTGLAPYNEQFF. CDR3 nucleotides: TGTGCCAGCAGCTTCGGTACCGGACTAGCGCCGTACAATGAGCAGTTCTTC.